The 9 T cell receptor beta chains reported below all come from one sample, sequenced in a study of cytomegalovirus exposure and HLA in healthy donors. A multiplex PCR was run with 60 Vbeta primers and 13 Jbeta primers. TCRdb keeps only in-frame clones here, not all; method: immunoSEQ multiplex PCR. Seen here are 120,000 to 150,000 clones, roughly 79% observed once, and the top ten hold around 7.1%. Specimen: PBMCs. All receptors come from a woman between 40 and 50 years old in good health and CMV-seropositive.

The V gene is TRBV6-6, the J gene TRBJ1-2; D is uncertain. V shed 6 bases and J shed 4 bases, with 9 bases lying between them. Germline lookup yields CDR1 MNHNY and CDR2 SVGAGI (reference sequence). The CDR3 is 12 amino acids. CDR3 in amino acids: CASSRDTYGYTF. CDR3 nucleotides: TGTGCCAGCAGCCGCGACACCTATGGCTACACCTTC.

CDR3 nucleotides: TGTGCCAGCATGGGGGGTTCCAATCAGCCCCAGCATTTT. This sequence encodes CASMGGSNQPQHF. The rearrangement joins TRBV6-5 to TRBJ1-5, with TRBD1 as a possible D gene (5 bases). CDR1 MNHEY and CDR2 SVGAGI come from the germline V gene. The CDR3 sequence is 13 residues long. Trimming stripped 7 bases from V and 3 bases from J, with 10 bases between.

The chain employs TRBV6-1 and TRBJ1-2; 7 bases map to TRBD1. Trimming removed 2 bases from V and 2 bases from J; junction bases left unmatched: 8. The germline V gene has CDR1 MNHNS and CDR2 SASEGT. The CDR3 totals 16 residues. CDR3 residues: CASSEYPGQWNYGYTF. In nucleotides, the CDR3 is TGTGCCAGCAGTGAATACCCGGGACAGTGGAACTATGGCTACACCTTC.

The genes are TRBV10-3 and TRBJ2-5; TRBD2 agrees at 12 bases. CDR1 is ENHRY and CDR2 is SYGVKD in the germline V gene. With 2 bases clipped from V and 5 bases from J, the junction kept 12 bases outside the gene matches. This CDR3 has 18 amino acids. CDR3 DNA sequence: TGTGCCATCAGTGAGGGAAGACTAGCGGGGGTGGGTTTGGAGACCCAGTACTTC. It codes for CAISEGRLAGVGLETQYF.

The rearrangement uses TRBV11-1 and TRBJ2-3; 7 bases match TRBD2. The CDR3 is 13 residues long. In germline, CDR1 is SGHAT, CDR2 FQDESV (reference sequence). Losses at the gene ends were 8 bases for V and 0 bases for J; bases not matched to a gene: 2. The CDR3 DNA sequence: TGTGCCAGCCAAGCGGGAAGCACAGATACGCAGTATTTT. It specifies CASQAGSTDTQYF.

The gene calls are TRBV5-5 and TRBJ2-2; D ambiguous. V was trimmed by 0 bases and J by 1 base, leaving 10 bases between them. Germline V gene data show CDR1 as SGHKS and CDR2 as YYEKEE (reference sequence). The CDR3 is 16 amino acids. The CDR3: CASSLAFRQNTGELFF. The CDR3 DNA is TGTGCCAGCAGCTTGGCCTTTCGACAGAACACCGGGGAGCTGTTTTTT.

The chain is built from TRBV29-1 and TRBJ1-6, with D perhaps matching TRBD1 (5 bases). V lost 7 bases, J lost 13 bases, and 14 bases lay in between. CDR3 length equals 11 residues. The germline gives CDR1 SQVTM, CDR2 ANQGSEA. The CDR3 bases are TGCAGCGACCGGGCCGGGGGGCCCCTCCACTTT. This gives the protein CSDRAGGPLHF.

This clone appeared a few times. The J gene is TRBJ2-1, the V gene TRBV9; TRBD1 is a possible D gene (8 bases). V was clipped by 2 bases and J by 6 bases, with 21 bases between them. CDR3 length: 17 residues. The germline V gene encodes CDR1 SGDLS and CDR2 YYNGEE. CDR3 DNA: TGTGCCAGCAGCGTTGGCGGGGGACAGGTCTTCAGCAATGAGCAGTTCTTC. Translated: CASSVGGGQVFSNEQFF.

The rearrangement uses TRBV28 and TRBJ2-1; 7 positions match TRBD2. Per the germline V gene, CDR1 is MDHEN and CDR2 is SYDVKM. V lost 2 bases, J lost 1 base, and 2 bases stayed unmatched. The CDR3 loop spans 15 amino acids. The CDR3 DNA reads as TGTGCCAGCAGTTTAATCGGGGGGTCCTACAATGAGCAGTTCTTC. Translated: CASSLIGGSYNEQFF.